The T cell receptor (beta chain) under discussion was sequenced for a study of T cell repertoires and HLA-DP antigens. Concerning this clone: Its antigen is unidentified.

The data were produced by immunoSEQ multiplex PCR, yet TCRdb's version contains in-frame clones alone and is incomplete. The sample includes around 90,000 clones, about 89% of them seen just once. Input material: CD4+ T cells from PBMCs. The receptor was isolated from a man over 45 in good health and CMV-seronegative.

CDR3 loop: CSVRTGLAAQETQYF. The CDR3 nucleotides read TGCAGCGTTAGAACGGGACTAGCGGCCCAAGAGACCCAGTACTTC. The chain is built from TRBV29-1 and TRBJ2-5; the match to TRBD2 covers 11 bases. Trimming removed 5 bases from V and 1 base from J; junction bases left unmatched: 6. CDR3 length: 15 amino acids. Germline CDR1 reads SQVTM; CDR2 reads ANQGSEA.